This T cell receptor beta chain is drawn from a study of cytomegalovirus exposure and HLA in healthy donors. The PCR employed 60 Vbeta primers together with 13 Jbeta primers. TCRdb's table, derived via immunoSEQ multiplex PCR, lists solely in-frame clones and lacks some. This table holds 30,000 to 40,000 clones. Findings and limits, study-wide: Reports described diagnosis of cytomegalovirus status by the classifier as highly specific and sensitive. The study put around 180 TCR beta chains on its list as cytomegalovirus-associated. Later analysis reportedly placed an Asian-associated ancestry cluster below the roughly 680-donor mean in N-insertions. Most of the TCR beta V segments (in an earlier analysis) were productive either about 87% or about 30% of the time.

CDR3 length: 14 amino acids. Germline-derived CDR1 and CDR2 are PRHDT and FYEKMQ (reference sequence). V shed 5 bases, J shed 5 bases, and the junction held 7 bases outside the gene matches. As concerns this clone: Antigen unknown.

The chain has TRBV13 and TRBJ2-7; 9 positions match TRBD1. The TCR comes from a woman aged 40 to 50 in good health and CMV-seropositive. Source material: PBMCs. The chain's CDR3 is CASSPGTGTHEQYF. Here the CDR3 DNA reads TGTGCCAGCAGCCCCGGGACAGGGACCCACGAGCAGTACTTC.